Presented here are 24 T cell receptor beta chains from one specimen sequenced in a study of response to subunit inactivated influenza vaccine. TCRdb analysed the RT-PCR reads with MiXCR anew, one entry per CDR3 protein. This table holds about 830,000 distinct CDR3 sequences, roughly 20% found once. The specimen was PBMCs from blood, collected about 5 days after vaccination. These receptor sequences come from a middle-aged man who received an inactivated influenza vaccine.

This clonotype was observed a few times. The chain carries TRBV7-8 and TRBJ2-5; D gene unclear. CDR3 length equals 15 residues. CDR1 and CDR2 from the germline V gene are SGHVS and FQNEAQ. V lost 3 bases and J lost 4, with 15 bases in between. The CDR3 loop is CASSLRRPLGETQYF. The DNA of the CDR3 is TGTGCCAGCAGCTTGAGGCGGCCTCTAGGAGAGACCCAGTACTTC.

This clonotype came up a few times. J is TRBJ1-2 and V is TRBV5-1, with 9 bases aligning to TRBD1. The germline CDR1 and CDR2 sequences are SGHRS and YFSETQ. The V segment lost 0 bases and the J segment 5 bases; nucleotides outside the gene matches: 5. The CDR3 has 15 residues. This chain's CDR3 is CASSLAQDRGYGYTF. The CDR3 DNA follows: TGCGCCAGCAGCTTGGCCCAGGACAGGGGATATGGCTACACCTTC.

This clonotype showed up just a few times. The CDR3 bases are TGTGCCAGCAGTGAAGTAGTGGGCGTCGGGGCTGAAGCTTTCTTT. The encoded protein is CASSEVVGVGAEAFF. V is TRBV6-1 and J is TRBJ1-1, with D hard to call. This CDR3 comprises 15 residues. The germline V gene has CDR1 MNHNS and CDR2 SASEGT. Trimming shortened V by 1 base and J by 6 bases, and 15 bases separated the two germline ends.

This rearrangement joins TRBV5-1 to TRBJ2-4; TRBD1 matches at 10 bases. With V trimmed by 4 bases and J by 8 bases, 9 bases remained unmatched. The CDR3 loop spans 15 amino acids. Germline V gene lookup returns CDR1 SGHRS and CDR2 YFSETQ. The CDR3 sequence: CASSSLGQGQDIQYF. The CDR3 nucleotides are TGCGCCAGCAGCAGCTTGGGACAGGGGCAGGACATTCAGTACTTC. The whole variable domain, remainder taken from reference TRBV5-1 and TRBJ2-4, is KAGVTQTPRYLIKTRGQQVTLSCSPISGHRSVSWYQQTPGQGLQFLFEYFSETQRNKGNFPGRFSGRQFSNSRSEMNVSTLELGDSALYLCASSSLGQGQDIQYFGAGTRLSVL.

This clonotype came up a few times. The CDR3 loop is CASSLSQGITSNYGYTF. As DNA, the CDR3 is TGTGCCAGCAGTTTAAGTCAGGGGATAACCTCTAACTATGGCTACACCTTC. The chain couples TRBV12-3 or TRBV12-4 to TRBJ1-2; D possibly corresponds to TRBD1 (6 bases). The V gene lost 2 bases and the J gene lost 0 bases, with 16 bases spanning the gap. The CDR3 runs to 17 residues.

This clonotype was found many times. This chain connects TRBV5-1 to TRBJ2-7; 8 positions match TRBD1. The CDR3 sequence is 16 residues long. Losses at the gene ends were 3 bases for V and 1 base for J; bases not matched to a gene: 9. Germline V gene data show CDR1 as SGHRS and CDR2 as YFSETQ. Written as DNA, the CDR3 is TGCGCCAGCAGCTACTTCCCCGGACAGGGATCCTACGAGCAGTACTTC. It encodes CASSYFPGQGSYEQYF.

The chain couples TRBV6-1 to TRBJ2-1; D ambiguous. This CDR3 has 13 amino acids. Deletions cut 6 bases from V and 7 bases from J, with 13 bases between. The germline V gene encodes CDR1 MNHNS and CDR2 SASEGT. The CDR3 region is CASSASIGNEQFF. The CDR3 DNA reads TGTGCCAGCAGCGCAAGCATAGGGAATGAGCAGTTCTTC.

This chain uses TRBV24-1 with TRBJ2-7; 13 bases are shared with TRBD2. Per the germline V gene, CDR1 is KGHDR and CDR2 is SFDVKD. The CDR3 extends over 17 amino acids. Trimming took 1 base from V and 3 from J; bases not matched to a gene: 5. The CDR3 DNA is TGTGCCACCAGTGATTTCTGGACTAGCGGGAGTTGCTACGAGCAGTACTTC. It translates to CATSDFWTSGSCYEQYF.

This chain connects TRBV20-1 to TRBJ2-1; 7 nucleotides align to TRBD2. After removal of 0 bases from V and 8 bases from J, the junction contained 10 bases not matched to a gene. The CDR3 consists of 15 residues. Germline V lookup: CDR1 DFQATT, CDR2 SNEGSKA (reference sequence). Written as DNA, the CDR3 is TGCAGTGCTAGAGATCCCGGGACTAACGTGTATGAGCAGTTCTTC. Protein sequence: CSARDPGTNVYEQFF.

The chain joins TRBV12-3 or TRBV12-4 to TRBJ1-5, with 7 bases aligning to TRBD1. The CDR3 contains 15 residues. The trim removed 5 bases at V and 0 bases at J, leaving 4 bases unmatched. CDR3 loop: CASSRQGFSNQPQHF. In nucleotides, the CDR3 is TGTGCCAGCAGTCGACAGGGTTTTAGCAATCAGCCCCAGCATTTT.

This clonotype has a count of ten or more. The chain's CDR3 is CSARGGYNEQFF. The CDR3 bases are TGCAGTGCTAGAGGGGGTTACAATGAGCAGTTCTTC. This sequence joins TRBV20-1 and TRBJ2-1; D is uncertain. V was shortened by 1 base and J by 4 bases, with 5 bases between the two germline ends. CDR3 size: 12 residues. CDR1 and CDR2 from the germline V gene are DFQATT and SNEGSKA (reference sequence).

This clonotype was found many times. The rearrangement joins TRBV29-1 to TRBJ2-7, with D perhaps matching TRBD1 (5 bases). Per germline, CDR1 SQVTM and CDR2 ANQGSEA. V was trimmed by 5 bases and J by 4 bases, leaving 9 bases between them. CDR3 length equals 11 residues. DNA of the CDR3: TGCAGCGTTCTCTCAGGGTACGAGCAGTACTTC. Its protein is CSVLSGYEQYF.

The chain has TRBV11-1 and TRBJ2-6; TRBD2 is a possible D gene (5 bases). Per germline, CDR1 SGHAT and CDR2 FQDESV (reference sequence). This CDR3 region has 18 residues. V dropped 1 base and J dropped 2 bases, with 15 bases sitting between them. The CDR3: CASSLGRTQTPGANVLTF. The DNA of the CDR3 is TGTGCCAGCAGCTTAGGGAGGACTCAAACCCCTGGGGCCAACGTCCTGACTTTC.

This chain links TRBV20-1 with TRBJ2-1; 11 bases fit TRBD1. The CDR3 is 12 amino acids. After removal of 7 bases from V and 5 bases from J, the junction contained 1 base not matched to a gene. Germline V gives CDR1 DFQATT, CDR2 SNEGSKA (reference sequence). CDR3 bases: TGCAGTGTGGGACAGGGGGACAATGAGCAGTTCTTC. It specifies CSVGQGDNEQFF.

The CDR3 loop is CASSLAGQGAEAFF. The CDR3 DNA sequence: TGTGCCAGCAGCTTAGCGGGACAGGGGGCCGAAGCTTTCTTT. The rearrangement links TRBV7-2 to TRBJ1-1, with 12 bases lining up with TRBD1. CDR3 length equals 14 residues. From germline, CDR1 is SGHTA and CDR2 FQGNSA. J gave up 8 bases and V 0 bases, and 1 base lay outside the gene matches.

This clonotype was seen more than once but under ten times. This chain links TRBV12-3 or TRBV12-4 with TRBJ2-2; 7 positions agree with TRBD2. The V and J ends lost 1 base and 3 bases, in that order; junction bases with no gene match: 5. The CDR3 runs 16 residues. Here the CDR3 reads CASSLGSGGDTGELFF. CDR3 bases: TGTGCCAGCAGTTTAGGTTCGGGAGGCGACACCGGGGAGCTGTTTTTT.

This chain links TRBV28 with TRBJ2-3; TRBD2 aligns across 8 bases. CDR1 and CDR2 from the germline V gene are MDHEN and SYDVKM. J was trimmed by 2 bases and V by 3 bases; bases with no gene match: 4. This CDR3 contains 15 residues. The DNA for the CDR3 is TGTGCCAGCAGTTTCAGCGGGAGCTTCACAGATACGCAGTATTTT. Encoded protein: CASSFSGSFTDTQYF.

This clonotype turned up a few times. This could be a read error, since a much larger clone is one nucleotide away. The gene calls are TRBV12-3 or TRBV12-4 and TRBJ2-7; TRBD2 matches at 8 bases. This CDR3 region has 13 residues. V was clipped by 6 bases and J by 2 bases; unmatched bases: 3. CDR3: CASRYSGTYEQYF. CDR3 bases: TGTGCCAGCAGGTATAGCGGGACCTACGAGCAGTACTTC.

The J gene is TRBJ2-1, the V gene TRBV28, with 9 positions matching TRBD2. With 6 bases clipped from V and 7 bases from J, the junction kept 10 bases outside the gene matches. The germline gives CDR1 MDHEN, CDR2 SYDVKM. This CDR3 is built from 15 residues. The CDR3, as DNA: TGTGCCAGCAGCCGCCTACTAGCGGGCTGGAATGAGCAGTTCTTC. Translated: CASSRLLAGWNEQFF.

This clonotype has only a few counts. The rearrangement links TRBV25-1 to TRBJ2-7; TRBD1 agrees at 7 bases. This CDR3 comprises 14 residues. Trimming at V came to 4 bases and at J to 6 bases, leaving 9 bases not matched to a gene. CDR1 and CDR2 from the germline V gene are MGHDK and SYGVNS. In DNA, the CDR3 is TGTGCCAGCAGTGGGTGGACAGGCGGATCCGAGCAGTACTTC. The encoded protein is CASSGWTGGSEQYF.

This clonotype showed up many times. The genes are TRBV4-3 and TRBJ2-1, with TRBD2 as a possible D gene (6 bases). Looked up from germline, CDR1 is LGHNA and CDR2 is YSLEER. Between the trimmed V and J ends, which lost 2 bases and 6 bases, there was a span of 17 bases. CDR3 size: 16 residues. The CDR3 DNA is TGCGCCAGCAGCCAATTGGGGGGTTCCTTGGGCAATGAGCAGTTCTTC. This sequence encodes CASSQLGGSLGNEQFF.

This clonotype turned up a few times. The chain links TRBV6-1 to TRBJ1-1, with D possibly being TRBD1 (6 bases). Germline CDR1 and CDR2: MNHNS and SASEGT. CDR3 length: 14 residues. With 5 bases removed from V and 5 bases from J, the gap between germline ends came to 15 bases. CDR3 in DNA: TGTGCCAGCAGTATCCAGGGGCGGGGAACTGAAGCTTTCTTT. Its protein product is CASSIQGRGTEAFF.

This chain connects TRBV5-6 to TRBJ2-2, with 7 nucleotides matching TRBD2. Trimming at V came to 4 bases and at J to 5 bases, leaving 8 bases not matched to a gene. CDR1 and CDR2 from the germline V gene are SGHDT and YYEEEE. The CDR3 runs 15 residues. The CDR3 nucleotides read TGTGCCAGCAGCCCCGGACTAGTTTTAACCGGGGAGCTGTTTTTT. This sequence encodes CASSPGLVLTGELFF.

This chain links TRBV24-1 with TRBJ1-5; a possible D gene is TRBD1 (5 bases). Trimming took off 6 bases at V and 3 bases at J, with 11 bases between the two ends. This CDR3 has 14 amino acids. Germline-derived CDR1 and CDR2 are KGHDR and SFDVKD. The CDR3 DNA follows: TGTGCCACCAGTCGGGACGGAAACAATCAGCCCCAGCATTTT. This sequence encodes CATSRDGNNQPQHF.